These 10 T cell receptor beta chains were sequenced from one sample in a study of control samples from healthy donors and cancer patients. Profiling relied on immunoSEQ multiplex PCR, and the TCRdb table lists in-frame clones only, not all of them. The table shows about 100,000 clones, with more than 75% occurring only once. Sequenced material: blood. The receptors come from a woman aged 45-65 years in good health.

The CDR3, as DNA: TGCAGTGCTAGTCGAGCTAGCGGAGCCACCTACGAGCAGTACGTC. This sequence encodes CSASRASGATYEQYV. This chain joins TRBV20-1 and TRBJ2-7; 7 bases agree with TRBD2. With V trimmed by 3 bases and J by 2 bases, 10 bases remained unmatched. CDR3 length equals 15 residues. The V gene's germline CDR1 is DFQATT and CDR2 SNEGSKA (reference sequence).

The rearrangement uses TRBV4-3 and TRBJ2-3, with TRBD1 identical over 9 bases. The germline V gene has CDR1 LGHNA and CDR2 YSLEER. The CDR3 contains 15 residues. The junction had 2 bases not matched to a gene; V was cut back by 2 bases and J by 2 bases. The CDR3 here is CASSQTGGDTDTQYF. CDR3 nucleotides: TGCGCCAGCAGCCAAACAGGGGGCGACACAGATACGCAGTATTTT.

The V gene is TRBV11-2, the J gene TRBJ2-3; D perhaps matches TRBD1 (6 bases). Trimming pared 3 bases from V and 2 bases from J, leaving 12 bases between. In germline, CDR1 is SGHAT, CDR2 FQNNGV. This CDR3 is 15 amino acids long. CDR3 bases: TGTGCCAGCAGCTTCGGGGACATACCCACAGATACGCAGTATTTT. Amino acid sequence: CASSFGDIPTDTQYF.

The CDR3 DNA reads TGCAGTGCTAGACGGGGGGAAAAACTGTTTTTT. Translated: CSARRGEKLFF. The rearrangement uses TRBV20-1 and TRBJ1-4; D is possibly TRBD1 (5 bases). This CDR3 has 11 amino acids. Deletions cut 2 bases from V and 8 bases from J, with 6 bases between. CDR1 is DFQATT, CDR2 SNEGSKA, per germline (reference sequence).

The CDR3 region has the DNA TGTGCCAGCAGGCATCTCACCGGGAGCTCCAATGAGCAGTTCTTC. Its protein product is CASRHLTGSSNEQFF. J is TRBJ2-1 and V is TRBV14; possible D gene TRBD2, 6 bases. This CDR3 contains 15 residues. Germline loops: CDR1 SGHDN, CDR2 FVKESK. V lost 6 bases, J lost 6 bases, and 18 bases lay in between. The full variable domain, in which reference TRBV14 and TRBJ2-1 provide the parts outside the CDR3, is EAGVTQFPSHSVIEKGQTVTLRCDPISGHDNLYWYRRVMGKEIKFLLHFVKESKQDESGMPNNRFLAERTGGTYSTLKVQPAELEDSGVYFCASRHLTGSSNEQFFGPGTRLTVL.

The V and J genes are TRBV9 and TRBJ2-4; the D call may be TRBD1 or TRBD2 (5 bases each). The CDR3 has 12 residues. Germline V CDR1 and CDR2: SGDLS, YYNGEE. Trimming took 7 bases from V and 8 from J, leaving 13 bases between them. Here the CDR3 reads CASGKGRDIQYF. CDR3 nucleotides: TGTGCCAGCGGGAAGGGGCGGGACATTCAGTACTTC.

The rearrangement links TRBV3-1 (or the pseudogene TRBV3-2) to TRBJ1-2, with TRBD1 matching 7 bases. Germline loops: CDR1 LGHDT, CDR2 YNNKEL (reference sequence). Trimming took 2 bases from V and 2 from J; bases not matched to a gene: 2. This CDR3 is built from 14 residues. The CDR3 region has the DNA TGTGCCAGCAGCCAAAACAGGGGAAACTATGGCTACACCTTC. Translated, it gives CASSQNRGNYGYTF.

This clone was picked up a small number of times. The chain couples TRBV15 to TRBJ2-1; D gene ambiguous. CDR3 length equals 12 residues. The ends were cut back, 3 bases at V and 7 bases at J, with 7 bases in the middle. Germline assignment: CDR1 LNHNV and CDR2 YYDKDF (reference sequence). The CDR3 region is CATSSLRNEQFF. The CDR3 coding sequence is TGTGCCACCAGCAGCCTCAGGAATGAGCAGTTCTTC. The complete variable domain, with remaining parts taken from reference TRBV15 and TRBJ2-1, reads DAMVIQNPRYQVTQFGKPVTLSCSQTLNHNVMYWYQQKSSQAPKLLFHYYDKDFNNEADTPDNFQSRRPNTSFCFLDIRSPGLGDTAMYLCATSSLRNEQFFGPGTRLTVL.

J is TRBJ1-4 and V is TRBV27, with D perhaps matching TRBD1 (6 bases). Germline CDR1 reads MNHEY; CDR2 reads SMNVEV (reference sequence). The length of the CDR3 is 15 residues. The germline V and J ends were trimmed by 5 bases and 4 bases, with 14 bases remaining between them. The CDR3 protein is CASSPNYRDNEKLFF. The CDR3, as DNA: TGTGCCAGCAGTCCCAACTACAGGGATAATGAAAAACTGTTTTTT.

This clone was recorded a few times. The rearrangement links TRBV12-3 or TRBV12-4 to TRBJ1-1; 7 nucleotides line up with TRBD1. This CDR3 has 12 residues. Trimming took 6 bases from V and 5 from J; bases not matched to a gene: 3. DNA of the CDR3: TGTGCCAGCAGGCCGACAGGGACTGAAGCTTTCTTT. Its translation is CASRPTGTEAFF.